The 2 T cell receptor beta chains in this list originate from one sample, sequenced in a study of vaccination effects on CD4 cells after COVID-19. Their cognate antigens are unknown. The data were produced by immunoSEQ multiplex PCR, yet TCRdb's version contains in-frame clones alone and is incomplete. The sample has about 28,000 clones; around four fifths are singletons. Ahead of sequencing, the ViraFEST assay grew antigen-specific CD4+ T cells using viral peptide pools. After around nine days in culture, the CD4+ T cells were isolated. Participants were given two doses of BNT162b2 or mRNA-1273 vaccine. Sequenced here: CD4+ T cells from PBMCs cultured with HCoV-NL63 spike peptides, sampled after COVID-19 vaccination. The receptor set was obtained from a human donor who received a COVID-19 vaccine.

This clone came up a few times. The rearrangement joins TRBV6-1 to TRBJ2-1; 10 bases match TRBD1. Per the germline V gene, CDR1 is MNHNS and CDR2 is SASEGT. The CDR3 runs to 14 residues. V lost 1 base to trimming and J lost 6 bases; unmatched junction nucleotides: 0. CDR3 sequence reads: CASSEGTGGNEQFF. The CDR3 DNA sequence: TGTGCCAGCAGTGAAGGGACAGGGGGCAATGAGCAGTTCTTC.

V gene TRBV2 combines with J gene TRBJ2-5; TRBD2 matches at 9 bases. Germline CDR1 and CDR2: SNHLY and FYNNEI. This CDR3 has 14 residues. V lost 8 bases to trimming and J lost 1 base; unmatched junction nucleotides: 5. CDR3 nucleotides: TGTGCCAGCGCTGCTAGCGGGGTCCAAGAGACCCAGTACTTC. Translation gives CASAASGVQETQYF.